This entry lists 28 T cell receptor beta chains sequenced from one sample in a study of T cells after yellow fever vaccination. TCRdb called the 5' RACE reads again in MiXCR, with one record for every CDR3 protein. The sample carries roughly 160,000 distinct CDR3 sequences, 6% to 7.5% recorded once. The sequenced sample was CD4+ T cells sorted from PBMCs, obtained about 5 days after the first yellow fever vaccination. The receptors shown here come from a man aged 18 to 29 who received the YFV17D yellow fever vaccine.

This clonotype appeared a few times. V gene TRBV6-5 combines with J gene TRBJ2-6; no clear D. The CDR3 contains 16 residues. Germline lookup yields CDR1 MNHEY and CDR2 SVGAGI. V was cut by 4 bases and J by 4 bases, with 14 bases left in between. The CDR3 region has the DNA TGTGCCAGCAGTTTCCTCCCCTCGGCAGGGGCCAACGTCCTGACTTTC. Protein sequence: CASSFLPSAGANVLTF.

This clonotype was detected many times. The chain joins TRBV5-1 to TRBJ2-5; 7 bases are shared with TRBD1. Losses at the gene ends were 4 bases for V and 0 bases for J; bases not matched to a gene: 9. The CDR3 length is 16 residues. CDR1 and CDR2 (germline): SGHRS, YFSETQ. The CDR3 sequence: CASSLRTGLNQETQYF. The CDR3 DNA sequence: TGCGCCAGCAGCCTCCGGACAGGTCTCAACCAAGAGACCCAGTACTTC.

Points on this clonotype: Mismatch with germline at one junction end may stem from a read error. The chain is built from TRBV6-1 and TRBJ1-3; D gene uncertain. Germline loops: CDR1 MNHNS, CDR2 SASEGT. The CDR3 sequence is 15 residues long. The CDR3 loop reads CVSSPSDAGGNTIYF. CDR3 bases: TGTGTCAGCAGTCCCTCTGATGCAGGTGGAAACACCATATATTTT.

Regarding this clonotype: A much larger clonotype is one base distant, so this may be a read error. J is TRBJ1-5 and V is TRBV19; D is unclear. The germline V gene has CDR1 LNHDA and CDR2 SQIVND (reference sequence). With 9 bases removed from V and 10 bases from J, the gap between germline ends came to 19 bases. CDR3 size: 13 residues. CDR3 DNA: TGTGCCAGCGCGGAGGGTGGAAGACACCCCCAGCATTTT. This codes for CASAEGGRHPQHF. Combining the CDR3 with reference TRBV19 and TRBJ1-5 gives the whole variable domain DGGITQSPKYLFRKEGQNVTLSCEQNLNHDAMYWYRQDPGQGLRLIYYSQIVNDFQKGDIAEGYSVSREKKESFPLTVTSAQKNPTAFYLCASAEGGRHPQHFGDGTRLSIL.

This clonotype has a count of ten or more. V is TRBV10-3 and J is TRBJ1-3, with a weak D call TRBD1 (6 bases). Trimming removed 6 bases from V and 0 bases from J, with 12 bases in between. From germline, CDR1 is ENHRY and CDR2 SYGVKD. The CDR3 consists of 15 residues. CDR3 nucleotide sequence: TGTGCCATCAGGGGAACAGGGAGCTCTGGAAACACCATATATTTT. Residues: CAIRGTGSSGNTIYF.

This clonotype was counted many times. The chain recombines TRBV11-3 with TRBJ2-3, with 11 nucleotides matching TRBD2. CDR3 size: 16 residues. CDR1 and CDR2 (germline): SGHNT, YENEEA. J lost 0 bases, V lost 4 bases, and 3 bases had no gene match. The CDR3 loop is CASSSGLAGSTDTQYF. CDR3 nucleotides: TGTGCCAGCAGCTCCGGACTAGCGGGTAGCACAGATACGCAGTATTTT.

Remarks on this clonotype: A much larger clonotype is one base distant, so this may be a read error. The chain employs TRBV7-2 and TRBJ2-1, with a weak D call TRBD1 (6 bases). Germline loops: CDR1 SGHTA, CDR2 FQGNSA. The CDR3 loop spans 16 amino acids. The CDR3 reads CVSSLGWGRTYNEQFF. CDR3 bases: TGTGTCAGCAGCTTAGGGTGGGGGCGCACCTACAATGAGCAGTTCTTC.

The table lists this clonotype with many counts. The chain uses TRBV12-3 or TRBV12-4 and TRBJ2-7, with D perhaps TRBD1 (6 bases). Trimming left V 6 bases short and J 6 bases short, with 18 bases between. This CDR3 region has 14 residues. The CDR3 sequence is CASSIMIDRFEQYF. The CDR3 DNA reads as TGTGCCAGCAGCATCATGATAGACAGGTTCGAGCAGTACTTC.

The table lists this clonotype with many counts. The chain uses TRBV28 and TRBJ1-4; the match to TRBD1 covers 9 bases. CDR3 size: 15 residues. Germline V gene sequence: CDR1 MDHEN, CDR2 SYDVKM. V trimming: 7 bases; J trimming: 8 bases; junction bases outside the gene matches: 11. CDR3 loop: CASNLGSTGGEKLFF. The CDR3 bases are TGTGCCAGCAACCTCGGATCGACAGGGGGGGAAAAACTGTTTTTT.

This sequence joins TRBV7-9 and TRBJ2-1; possible D gene TRBD1, 6 bases. CDR1 is SEHNR and CDR2 is FQNEAQ in the germline V gene (reference sequence). This CDR3 is 13 amino acids long. Trimming took off 5 bases at V and 7 bases at J, with 12 bases between the two ends. CDR3 residues: CASSARGGNEQFF. Written as DNA, the CDR3 is TGTGCCAGCAGCGCCAGGGGTGGGAATGAGCAGTTCTTC.

This clonotype showed up many times. V is TRBV18 and J is TRBJ1-2, with 10 bases aligning to TRBD1. The trim removed 3 bases at V and 8 bases at J, leaving 6 bases unmatched. CDR3 size: 14 residues. The germline V gene encodes CDR1 KGHSH and CDR2 LQKENI. The CDR3 DNA is TGTGCCAGCTCACCCTCCGGGACAGGGGACGGCTACACCTTC. This codes for CASSPSGTGDGYTF.

This clonotype occurred many times. The V call is TRBV11-3, the J call TRBJ2-3; TRBD2 aligns across 12 bases. Germline CDR1 and CDR2: SGHNT and YENEEA. The junction had 9 bases not matched to a gene; V was cut back by 1 base and J by 4 bases. CDR3 length: 18 residues. CDR3 amino acids: CASSLGTSGGLWADTQYF. The DNA for the CDR3 is TGTGCCAGCAGCTTAGGCACTAGCGGGGGGCTGTGGGCAGATACGCAGTATTTT.

Concerning this clonotype itself: The junction departs from germline at one end; a sequencing error may be responsible. The rearrangement links TRBV11-2 to TRBJ2-2; TRBD2 matches at 7 bases. The CDR3 runs to 18 residues. Germline V gives CDR1 SGHAT, CDR2 FQNNGV. CDR3 sequence (DNA): TGTGCCAGCAGCGTCACGACTAGCCTGATTGGGAACGCCGGGGAGCTGTTTTTT. Translating it yields CASSVTTSLIGNAGELFF. Supplemented by reference TRBV11-2 and TRBJ2-2, the full variable domain reads EAGVAQSPRYKIIEKRQSVAFWCNPISGHATLYWYQQILGQGPKLLIQFQNNGVVDDSQLPKDRFSAERLKGVDSTLKIQPAKLEDSAVYLCASSVTTSLIGNAGELFFGEGSRLTVL.

The rearrangement joins TRBV6-5 to TRBJ1-2; D unclear. Trimming took 1 base from V and 6 from J, leaving 12 bases between them. Germline V gene sequence: CDR1 MNHEY, CDR2 SVGAGI. The CDR3 spans 14 residues. The CDR3 protein is CASSYLPRNDGYTF. Written as DNA, the CDR3 is TGTGCCAGCAGTTACTTGCCCAGGAACGATGGCTACACCTTC.

The genes are TRBV7-3 and TRBJ2-1; unclear D gene. The CDR3 has 13 amino acids. Germline CDR1 is SGHTA and CDR2 is FQGTGA. The V end was cut by 5 bases, the J end by 6 bases, with 11 bases between. CDR3 nucleotide sequence: TGTGCCAGCAGCCAGGTGGGCGTCAATGAGCAGTTCTTC. Its protein product is CASSQVGVNEQFF.

Comment on this clonotype: Given a much more abundant clone one base away, this may be a read error. The chain joins TRBV29-1 to TRBJ1-2; 8 bases align to TRBD1. The CDR3 length is 13 residues. CDR1 is SQVTM and CDR2 is ANQGSEA in the germline V gene. The CDR3 loop is CIVGTGPNYGYTF. The CDR3 DNA is TGCATCGTCGGGACAGGTCCGAACTATGGCTACACCTTC.

The table lists this clonotype with many counts. The V call is TRBV19, the J call TRBJ2-1; D uncertain. Between the trimmed V and J ends, which lost 7 bases and 7 bases, there was a span of 23 bases. Germline V gives CDR1 LNHDA, CDR2 SQIVND (reference sequence). The CDR3 contains 16 residues. In DNA form, the CDR3 reads TGTGCCAGTACCACCTACCCGGGCTCCCCGGCGAATGAGCAGTTCTTC. Its protein is CASTTYPGSPANEQFF. Looking up the rest from reference TRBV19 and TRBJ2-1 gives the full variable domain: DGGITQSPKYLFRKEGQNVTLSCEQNLNHDAMYWYRQDPGQGLRLIYYSQIVNDFQKGDIAEGYSVSREKKESFPLTVTSAQKNPTAFYLCASTTYPGSPANEQFFGPGTRLTVL.

Only one count was recorded for this clonotype. The chain combines TRBV7-3 with TRBJ1-1; unclear D gene. The CDR3 has 15 residues. The V and J ends lost 5 bases and 2 bases respectively, with 15 bases between them. Germline loops: CDR1 SGHTA, CDR2 FQGTGA. CDR3 sequence reads: CASSLSSGRNTEAFF. CDR3 in DNA: TGTGCCAGCAGCCTAAGCTCTGGCAGAAACACTGAAGCTTTCTTT.

Ten or more counts support this clonotype. The CDR3 nucleotides are TGTGCCAGCAGTTCGGCCTCGGAGCTGTTTTTT. This codes for CASSSASELFF. The chain has TRBV28 and TRBJ2-2; D call uncertain. The length of the CDR3 is 11 residues. Germline values: CDR1 MDHEN, CDR2 SYDVKM. Trimming stripped 4 bases from V and 10 bases from J, with 7 bases between.

This clonotype occurred many times. DNA for the CDR3: TGCAGTGCTAGATCGGTCCACGAGCAGTACGTC. This sequence encodes CSARSVHEQYV. V is TRBV20-1 and J is TRBJ2-7; no reliable D call. The CDR3 runs 11 residues. Germline V CDR1 and CDR2: DFQATT, SNEGSKA (reference sequence). The V end lost 2 bases, the J end lost 5 bases, and 7 bases lay between the germline ends.

This clonotype has ten or more counts. V gene TRBV27 combines with J gene TRBJ1-2; the D gene is possibly TRBD1 (5 bases). This CDR3 has 15 amino acids. Germline-derived CDR1 and CDR2 are MNHEY and SMNVEV (reference sequence). Between the trimmed V and J ends, which lost 5 bases and 0 bases, there was a span of 13 bases. The CDR3 DNA sequence: TGTGCCAGCAGTCACTACAGGTCAGCTAACTATGGCTACACCTTC. This gives the protein CASSHYRSANYGYTF.

There are a few counts of this clonotype. J is TRBJ1-6 and V is TRBV4-3, with a tentative D call TRBD1 (5 bases). V lost 0 bases to trimming and J lost 8 bases, with 14 bases between them. CDR3 length equals 16 residues. Germline-derived CDR1 and CDR2 are LGHNA and YSLEER. The CDR3 protein is CASSQDLGGWDSPLHF. In DNA form, the CDR3 reads TGCGCCAGCAGCCAAGATCTGGGGGGTTGGGATTCACCCCTCCACTTT.

The CDR3 nucleotides read TGTGCCAGCAAAGCGACAGGGGGCGCCTTGGACACTGAAGCTTTCTTT. Protein sequence: CASKATGGALDTEAFF. The V and J genes are TRBV6-5 and TRBJ1-1; 10 bases are a match to TRBD1. Germline V gene lookup returns CDR1 MNHEY and CDR2 SVGAGI. V shed 7 bases, J shed 3 bases, and the junction held 11 bases outside the gene matches. The CDR3 has 16 residues.

This clonotype has ten or more counts. V is TRBV20-1 and J is TRBJ2-1; 9 nucleotides agree with TRBD2. The V gene end was trimmed by 5 bases and the J gene end by 4 bases; junction bases not matched to a gene: 3. The germline CDR1 and CDR2 sequences are DFQATT and SNEGSKA (reference sequence). CDR3 size: 13 residues. The CDR3: CSALAGLYNEQFF. The CDR3 bases are TGCAGTGCTCTAGCGGGGTTGTACAATGAGCAGTTCTTC.

In this sample, this clonotype turned up many times. The chain joins TRBV18 to TRBJ2-4; no definite D call. CDR3 length: 14 residues. V was shortened by 3 bases and J by 0 bases, with 6 bases between the two germline ends. Germline CDR1 and CDR2: KGHSH and LQKENI. The CDR3 nucleotides read TGTGCCAGCTCACCGCCAGAAGCCAAAAACATTCAGTACTTC. This gives the protein CASSPPEAKNIQYF.

V is TRBV7-6 and J is TRBJ1-2, with D possibly being TRBD1 (5 bases). Germline-derived CDR1 and CDR2 are SGHVS and FNYEAQ. There are 17 residues in the CDR3. Trimming took off 5 bases at V and 3 bases at J, with 22 bases between the two ends. CDR3 coding DNA: TGTGCCAGCAGCCCGGATATGGGGGTCAGGTTGGACTATGGCTACACCTTC. This sequence encodes CASSPDMGVRLDYGYTF.

This clonotype was counted at least ten times. The chain joins TRBV2 to TRBJ1-4, with D unclear. The germline V gene has CDR1 SNHLY and CDR2 FYNNEI. The CDR3 runs to 14 residues. The ends were cut back, 6 bases at V and 7 bases at J, with 15 bases in the middle. The CDR3 bases are TGTGCCAGCAGGAGGGAGGTGATGGTTGAAAAACTGTTTTTT. It specifies CASRREVMVEKLFF.

This clonotype was detected ten times or more. The rearrangement joins TRBV29-1 to TRBJ2-3; the D gene is possibly TRBD1 (5 bases). The CDR3 contains 13 residues. Germline V gene lookup returns CDR1 SQVTM and CDR2 ANQGSEA. Trimming shortened V by 4 bases and J by 4 bases, and 12 bases separated the two germline ends. CDR3 in DNA: TGCAGCGTTGGTCGCTTCAGGGCAGATACGCAGTATTTT. Its translation: CSVGRFRADTQYF.